This T cell receptor (beta chain) appears in the sequencing data of a study of neoadjuvant anti-PD-1 for oral cavity cancer (dated by TCRdb to the early 2020s). In the study overall: Before undergoing curative-intent surgical resection, most patients got three to four biweekly nivolumab doses at 3 mg/kg. A roughly 34% response rate was observed in the parent correlative cohort, in which over nine patients were included. A fourth nivolumab dose was given around day 43 to patients without progression, and definitive surgical resection was performed in those patients on days 50-56. Responders were defined as patients with complete response, partial response or stable disease by RECIST 1.1; non-responders were defined as patients with progression.

PBMC libraries used mostly about 480 ng of input genomic DNA for deep sequencing, with six replicates per sample. TCRbeta libraries were prepared with the immunoSEQ hsTCRbeta kit according to the manufacturer's instructions. The completed libraries were mixed into a single pool at 3 nM, then sequenced with an Illumina NovaSeq 6000 S4 flow cell. The original methods were these. The immunoSEQ Analyzer handled quality control and preprocessing of the raw data. The analysis was restricted to productive rearrangements, with each unique CDR3 amino acid sequence defining a clonotype. Using the R package tcR, the researchers computed the Gini-Simpson index as their estimate of repertoire clonality. Student's t test was used to compare Gini indices, and Pearson correlation was used to assess associations with tumor size change. TCRdb's version of the immuneACCESS table is confined to in-frame rearrangements and falls short of the full clone set. An unresolved V gene accounts for under half of the shortfall where checked; the remainder is of unknown origin. V, J and clone size are those of that table, while D and trimming were read from the DNA. The sample data list 11,000 to 15,000 clones, and around 62% of these were observed just once. The top ten constitute about 3% of the sample.

In the case of this clone: Its recognized antigen is unknown. Base qualities were left out, and no much larger clone turns up one base away.

The study at large found these results: After neoadjuvant nivolumab, T cell clonality (Gini index) in PBMCs was significantly higher in non-responders than in responders. Only a few patients per response group were included in the TCR analyses, and larger cohorts for validation were called for by the authors. Higher pretreatment blood Treg/Th17 ratios correlated with both higher pretreatment blood TCRbeta clonality and lower post-treatment tumor TCRbeta clonality.

The CDR3 sequence holds 13 residues, the cysteine and phenylalanine included. Left in the record is the CDR3 DNA by itself, 39 bases read in frame from the first base. The germline ends are 10 bases apart after V is trimmed by 5 bases and J by 6 bases. Taken from the germline V gene, the CDR1 and CDR2 loops are SNHLY and FYNNEI. Per the publication, the time point label means: before neoadjuvant nivolumab. Patients had been newly diagnosed with stage II-IVA oral cavity squamous cell carcinoma, and no prior systemic or radiation treatment had been given to the patients. The cohort was composed of patients with HPV-negative, locally advanced oral cavity squamous cell carcinoma. No culture maintenance or expansion was done, as the peripheral blood mononuclear cells went straight to analysis. The samples were obtained from a longitudinal correlative study of a single-arm phase II trial testing neoadjuvant nivolumab in oral cavity squamous cell carcinoma. Subject-matched pre- and post-treatment PBMCs and tumors from three responders and three non-responders were subjected to genomic DNA-based TCRbeta sequencing. Peripheral blood mononuclear cells were drawn once before nivolumab treatment and a second time after treatment, when surgery took place. The Maxwell RSC DNA from Cells kit was used to extract genomic DNA from PBMCs.

The sequence joins TRBV2 to TRBJ2-2; the D gene lacks a confident call. The material was PBMCs, obtained before nivolumab (anti-PD-1) treatment. This receptor was identified in a person aged 40 to 85 with oral cavity squamous cell carcinoma. The encoded CDR3 is CASSFILAGELFF. Read as DNA, the sequence is TGTGCCAGCAGTTTTATCCTCGCCGGGGAGCTGTTTTTT.